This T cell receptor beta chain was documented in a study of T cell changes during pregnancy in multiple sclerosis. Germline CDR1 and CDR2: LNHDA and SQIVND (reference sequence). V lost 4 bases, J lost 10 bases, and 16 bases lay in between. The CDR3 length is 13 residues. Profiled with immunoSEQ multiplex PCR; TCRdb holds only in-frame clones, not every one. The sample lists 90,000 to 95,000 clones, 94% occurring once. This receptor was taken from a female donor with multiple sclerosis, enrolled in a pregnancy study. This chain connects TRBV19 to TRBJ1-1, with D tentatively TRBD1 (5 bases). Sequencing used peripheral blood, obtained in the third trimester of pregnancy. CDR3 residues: CASSNQGASVAFF. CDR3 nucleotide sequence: TGTGCCAGTAGTAACCAGGGCGCTTCTGTAGCTTTCTTT. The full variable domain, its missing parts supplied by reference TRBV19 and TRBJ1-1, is DGGITQSPKYLFRKEGQNVTLSCEQNLNHDAMYWYRQDPGQGLRLIYYSQIVNDFQKGDIAEGYSVSREKKESFPLTVTSAQKNPTAFYLCASSNQGASVAFFGQGTRLTVV.